This TCR beta chain was captured by sequencing in a study of blood T cell repertoires in COVID-19. Overall study: Both acute and convalescent COVID-19 samples were obtained from the United States, Italy and Spain. Nucleic acid was either cDNA or gDNA, and it came from T cells, B-cell-depleted T cells, or PBMCs.

CDR1 SGHTA and CDR2 FQGNSA come from the germline V gene. The CDR3 is 12 amino acids. Germline trimming cut 4 bases from V and 9 bases from J; bases unmatched to any gene: 3. Original handling: The authors estimated nucleated cell counts from reference gene primer amplification. TCRdb's table, derived via immunoSEQ multiplex PCR, lists solely in-frame clones and lacks some. V, J and clone size are taken as reported in that table, and D and trimming were inferred from the DNA itself. The sample has about 160,000 clones; around four fifths are singletons. This chain joins TRBV7-2 and TRBJ2-1, with 7 bases aligning to TRBD2. The sample taken for sequencing was peripheral blood. This TCR was sampled from a woman aged 80 or over with acute or convalescent COVID-19. CDR3: CASSSTGGEQFF. CDR3 DNA: TGTGCCAGCAGCTCTACGGGGGGTGAGCAGTTCTTC.